A selection of T cell receptor beta chains follows, all from one sample in a study of T-cell memory formation after mild COVID-19. TCRdb fed the 5' RACE reads into MiXCR, producing one record per CDR3 protein. The data hold 400,000 or so distinct CDR3 sequences, with roughly 20% observed a single time. The material sequenced was PBMCs or a T cell subset sorted from them (not recorded which). The receptors derive from an adult woman who had mild COVID-19 (a few samples of this study predate the infection). Cell type and time point are not known. Each CDR3 is given with its conserved first and last residue. A D gene is named only where the DNA matches it firmly. The size of a clone is reported for some rows only, either as once, few or many, or as a class for expanded clones.

TGTGCCACCAGCCCGTCCACAGGGGGGTACACCGGGGAGCTGTTTTTT,CATSPSTGGYTGELFF,TRBJ2-2,TRBD1,NA,TRBV24-1
TGTGCCAGCAGTTTAAGGTCATTGACAGGGGTACGGACTGAAGCTTTCTTT,CASSLRSLTGVRTEAFF,TRBJ1-1,TRBD1,NA,TRBV12-3/TRBV12-4
TGTGCCAGCAGCCAAGATCGGAGTATGAACACTGAAGCTTTCTTT,CASSQDRSMNTEAFF,TRBJ1-1,NA,NA,TRBV4-2
TGTGCCACCAGCAGCAGGGGGCTTGGCGGGGAGCTGTTTTTT,CATSSRGLGGELFF,TRBJ2-2,TRBD1,many,TRBV15
TGTGCCAGCAGCAAAGGACTAGCGGGAGGGGCCTACATGGGTGAGCAGTTCTTC,CASSKGLAGGAYMGEQFF,TRBJ2-1,NA,few,TRBV21-1
TGTGCCAGCTGTTACAGGGACTCCTACAATGAGCAGTTCTTC,CASCYRDSYNEQFF,TRBJ2-1,NA,NA,TRBV12-3/TRBV12-4
TGCGCCAGCAGCTGGAATGGGAACACCGGGGAGCTGTTTTTT,CASSWNGNTGELFF,TRBJ2-2,NA,NA,TRBV5-1
TGTGCCTGGAGCAGGGAGCACTACGAGCAGTACTTC,CAWSREHYEQYF,TRBJ2-7,NA,NA,TRBV30
TGTGCCAGCAGTCATCAACAGGGTTATCACCGCCCAGATACGCAGTATTTT,CASSHQQGYHRPDTQYF,TRBJ2-3,NA,NA,TRBV7-2
TGCGCCAGCAGCTTGGAGCCAGGGGCCCAGAACACTGAAGCTTTCTTT,CASSLEPGAQNTEAFF,TRBJ1-1,NA,NA,TRBV5-1
TGCAGCGTTGGAGGTTCTGGAGGAAACCTCATGAACACTGAAGCTTTCTTT,CSVGGSGGNLMNTEAFF,TRBJ1-1,NA,many,TRBV29-1
TGTGCCAGCAGCTTAGACTTGGCAGGCCCCTCTTACGAGCAGTACTTC,CASSLDLAGPSYEQYF,TRBJ2-7,NA,few,TRBV7-2
TGTGCCAGCAGTTACTCTCCGGGGTCCGGGGAGCTGTTTTTT,CASSYSPGSGELFF,TRBJ2-2,NA,NA,TRBV6-6
TGTGCCAGCAGTTTCCAGGGCACGGGTCGTGGCTACACCTTC,CASSFQGTGRGYTF,TRBJ1-2,NA,few,TRBV27
TGCAGCGTTGAACGGAACGGGAGGAGGTTTGAGCAGTTCTTC,CSVERNGRRFEQFF,TRBJ2-1,TRBD2,many,TRBV29-1
TGTGCCAGCAGCTTAGTAGGTCTAGCGGGGCTCACAGATACGCAGTATTTT,CASSLVGLAGLTDTQYF,TRBJ2-3,TRBD2,NA,TRBV13
TGTGCCAGCACCCTATCGTCGGTTCTAAATTCACCCCTCCACTTT,CASTLSSVLNSPLHF,TRBJ1-6,NA,few,TRBV12-3/TRBV12-4
TGTGCCAGCAGCGGGGCAGGAGTACAGTACTTC,CASSGAGVQYF,TRBJ2-4,NA,NA,TRBV5-6
TGCGCCAGCAGCCAAGGCAGGACGCTCGGTAGGAAAGAGACCCAGTACTTC,CASSQGRTLGRKETQYF,TRBJ2-5,NA,NA,TRBV4-1
TGCGCCAGCAGCTCTTCCTTAGCGGGGCCGTCCAGGGAGACCCAGTACTTC,CASSSSLAGPSRETQYF,TRBJ2-5,TRBD2,few,TRBV5-1
TGTGCCAGCAGCTGGGTCATCGGGGGCGATGAGCAGTTCTTC,CASSWVIGGDEQFF,TRBJ2-1,NA,few,TRBV7-9
TGCGCCAGCAGCTTGGAACCCGTAAGGGGACGTCATGGCTACACCTTC,CASSLEPVRGRHGYTF,TRBJ1-2,NA,many,TRBV5-1